The present TCR beta chain was sequenced within a study of shared clonotypes between healthy human individuals. Study-wide results and limits: Memory subsets generally showed lower estimated richness than naive subsets. Sharing across four donors was highest in naive CD4 (around 5%) and lowest in memory CD8 (about 0.4%).

The length of the CDR3 is 16 residues. V lost 3 bases, J lost 9 bases, and 24 bases lay in between. Germline V lookup: CDR1 SQVTM, CDR2 ANQGSEA. TCRdb keeps only in-frame clones here, not all; method: immunoSEQ multiplex PCR. The data contain over a million clones, around 97% of them singletons. As to this clone: Its antigen is unknown.

Donors were Caucasian adults residing in Nashville, Tennessee, USA. The sample taken for sequencing was naive CD4+ T cells sorted from blood. Subset indicated: CD45RA+ positively selected. This chain uses TRBV29-1 with TRBJ2-1, with D perhaps matching TRBD2 (6 bases). The sequence was obtained from a man between 25 and 39 years old in good health. CDR3 protein: CSVDKVVRGMGGEQFF. The CDR3 DNA reads TGCAGCGTTGATAAGGTCGTACGCGGGATGGGGGGTGAGCAGTTCTTC.